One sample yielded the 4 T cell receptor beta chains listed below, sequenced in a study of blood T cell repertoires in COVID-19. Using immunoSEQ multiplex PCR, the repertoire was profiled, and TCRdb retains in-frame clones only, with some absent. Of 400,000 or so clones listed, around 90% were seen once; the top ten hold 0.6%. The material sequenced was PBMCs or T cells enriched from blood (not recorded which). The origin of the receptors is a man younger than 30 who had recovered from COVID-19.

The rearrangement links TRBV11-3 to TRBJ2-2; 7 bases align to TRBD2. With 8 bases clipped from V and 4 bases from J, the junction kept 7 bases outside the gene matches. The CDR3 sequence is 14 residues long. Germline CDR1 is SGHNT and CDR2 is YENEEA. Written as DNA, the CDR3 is TGTGCCAGCGGTTCGGGAGGCGGCACCGGGGAGCTGTTTTTT. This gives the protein CASGSGGGTGELFF.

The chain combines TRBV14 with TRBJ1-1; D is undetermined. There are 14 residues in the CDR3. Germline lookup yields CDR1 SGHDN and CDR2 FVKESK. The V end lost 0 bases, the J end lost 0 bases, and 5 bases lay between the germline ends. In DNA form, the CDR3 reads TGTGCCAGCAGCCAAGATTACATGAACACTGAAGCTTTCTTT. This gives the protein CASSQDYMNTEAFF.

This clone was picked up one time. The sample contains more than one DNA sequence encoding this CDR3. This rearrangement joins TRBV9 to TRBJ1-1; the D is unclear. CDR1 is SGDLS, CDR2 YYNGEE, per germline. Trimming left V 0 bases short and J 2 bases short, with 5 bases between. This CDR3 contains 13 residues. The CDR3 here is CASSVGSNTEAFF. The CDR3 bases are TGTGCCAGCAGCGTAGGTAGTAACACTGAAGCTTTCTTT.

CDR3 residues: CASSPSAGNSYEQYF. In DNA, the CDR3 is TGTGCCAGCAGCCCCTCGGCCGGGAACTCCTACGAGCAGTACTTC. V and J are TRBV5-6 and TRBJ2-7; weak D call: TRBD2 (5 bases). CDR1 SGHDT and CDR2 YYEEEE come from the germline V gene. V lost 4 bases to trimming and J lost 0 bases, with 14 bases between them. The CDR3 runs 15 residues. The whole variable domain, filled in from reference TRBV5-6 and TRBJ2-7, reads DAGVTQSPTHLIKTRGQQVTLRCSPKSGHDTVSWYQQALGQGPQFIFQYYEEEERQRGNFPDRFSGHQFPNYSSELNVNALLLGDSALYLCASSPSAGNSYEQYFGPGTRLTVT.